These 31 T cell receptor beta chains share one sample of origin, sequenced in a study of blood T cell repertoires in COVID-19. Profiled with immunoSEQ multiplex PCR; TCRdb holds only in-frame clones, not every one. The sample carries roughly 200,000 clones, 85% recorded once. The specimen sequenced was PBMCs or T cells enriched from blood (not recorded which). The source is a man in his forties or fifties who had recovered from COVID-19.

The rearrangement links TRBV28 to TRBJ1-1; 9 bases align to TRBD1. This CDR3 comprises 17 residues. The germline CDR1 and CDR2 sequences are MDHEN and SYDVKM. V was clipped by 3 bases and J by 4 bases; unmatched bases: 12. CDR3 loop: CASSLNRGLPKSTEAFF. CDR3 bases: TGTGCCAGCAGTTTGAACAGGGGGCTACCAAAATCCACTGAAGCTTTCTTT.

Only a few counts were recorded for this clone. J is TRBJ2-7 and V is TRBV28; a weak D match, TRBD2 (7 bases). The germline V gene has CDR1 MDHEN and CDR2 SYDVKM. The CDR3 contains 14 residues. V lost 8 bases to trimming and J lost 3 bases, with 17 bases between them. The CDR3: CASGGAQGSYEQYF. Written as DNA, the CDR3 is TGTGCCAGCGGGGGGGCGCAGGGCAGCTACGAGCAGTACTTC.

The sample holds one count of this clone. The chain employs TRBV11-3 and TRBJ2-1; 12 positions match TRBD2. After removal of 5 bases from V and 6 bases from J, the junction contained 5 bases not matched to a gene. CDR1 and CDR2 from the germline V gene are SGHNT and YENEEA. The CDR3 has 15 amino acids. The CDR3 loop is CASSIGTSGRNEQFF. CDR3 DNA sequence: TGTGCCAGCAGCATAGGGACTAGCGGGCGCAATGAGCAGTTCTTC.

The J gene is TRBJ2-3, the V gene TRBV2; TRBD2 agrees at 12 bases. Per the germline V gene, CDR1 is SNHLY and CDR2 is FYNNEI. The V and J ends lost 3 bases and 8 bases, in that order; junction bases with no gene match: 12. The CDR3 runs 17 residues. The CDR3 sequence: CASSDHPTSGRRGTQYF. In DNA, the CDR3 is TGTGCCAGCAGTGATCATCCGACTAGCGGGAGACGTGGTACGCAGTATTTT.

This clone was seen ten or more times. This sequence joins TRBV4-1 and TRBJ2-1, with 11 positions matching TRBD2. The CDR3 contains 14 residues. Looked up from germline, CDR1 is MGHRA and CDR2 is YSYEKL. V gave up 7 bases and J gave up 6 bases; unmatched junction bases: 5. CDR3 residues: CASTLAGGSNEQFF. CDR3 bases: TGCGCCAGCACCCTAGCGGGAGGTTCCAATGAGCAGTTCTTC.

The CDR3 region has the DNA TGTGCCTGGATCCCTTTAGCGGATAACACCGGGGAGCTGTTTTTT. Translated: CAWIPLADNTGELFF. The J gene is TRBJ2-2, the V gene TRBV30; perhaps TRBD2 as D (6 bases). V gave up 4 bases and J gave up 2 bases, with 14 bases separating them. The CDR3 extends over 15 amino acids. The germline CDR1 and CDR2 sequences are GTSNPN and SVGIG (reference sequence).

This chain joins TRBV5-1 and TRBJ2-3; no reliable D call. The CDR3 is 13 amino acids. Germline-derived CDR1 and CDR2 are SGHRS and YFSETQ. V dropped 1 base and J dropped 4 bases, with 7 bases sitting between them. DNA of the CDR3: TGCGCCAGCAGCTTGCCTACCTCAGATACGCAGTATTTT. Translated: CASSLPTSDTQYF.

The chain employs TRBV3-1 (or the pseudogene TRBV3-2) and TRBJ2-2; D is unresolved. Germline values: CDR1 LGHDT, CDR2 YNNKEL (reference sequence). The CDR3 is 13 residues long. V was clipped by 2 bases and J by 4 bases, with 5 bases between them. The CDR3 protein is CASSQTITGELFF. The CDR3 bases are TGTGCCAGCAGCCAAACAATCACCGGGGAGCTGTTTTTT.

The genes are TRBV24-1 and TRBJ1-1; D remains ambiguous. This CDR3 contains 11 residues. V gave up 7 bases and J gave up 7 bases, with 9 bases separating them. Germline V lookup: CDR1 KGHDR, CDR2 SFDVKD. The CDR3 here is CATRYRDEAFF. The CDR3 DNA reads TGTGCCACCAGATATCGAGATGAAGCTTTCTTT.

V and J are TRBV10-3 and TRBJ1-2, with TRBD1 identical over 8 bases. Germline V gene data show CDR1 as ENHRY and CDR2 as SYGVKD. This CDR3 has 14 amino acids. The trim removed 7 bases at V and 1 base at J, leaving 5 bases unmatched. The CDR3 loop reads CAINPGGLNYGYTF. As DNA, the CDR3 is TGTGCCATCAACCCAGGGGGCCTTAACTATGGCTACACCTTC.

The V and J genes are TRBV5-1 and TRBJ1-3; D is unclear. The CDR3 is 16 amino acids. Germline CDR1 SGHRS, CDR2 YFSETQ. V was trimmed by 0 bases and J by 4 bases, leaving 14 bases between them. This chain's CDR3 is CASSLDIGARGNTIYF. CDR3 sequence (DNA): TGCGCCAGCAGCTTGGATATCGGAGCGCGAGGAAACACCATATATTTT.

The V call is TRBV6-5, the J call TRBJ1-1, with D uncertain. This CDR3 spans 13 amino acids. Deletions cut 6 bases from V and 1 base from J, with 9 bases between. Germline-derived CDR1 and CDR2 are MNHEY and SVGAGI. CDR3 region: CASRRVRNTEAFF. Written as DNA, the CDR3 is TGTGCCAGCAGGAGGGTCCGGAACACTGAAGCTTTCTTT.

The rearrangement links TRBV5-6 to TRBJ1-5, with 10 bases that match TRBD1. The CDR3 is 14 amino acids. CDR1 and CDR2 (germline): SGHDT, YYEEEE. The V segment lost 1 base and the J segment 9 bases; nucleotides outside the gene matches: 4. The CDR3 DNA reads TGTGCCAGCAGCTTGAGACAGGGGGCCTCGCCCCAGCATTTT. Amino acid sequence: CASSLRQGASPQHF.

CDR3 coding DNA: TGTGCCCAACAGGGGGACAACCCCTACGAGCAGTACTTC. Amino acid sequence: CAQQGDNPYEQYF. The V and J genes are TRBV30 and TRBJ2-7, with TRBD1 matching 8 bases. The CDR3 has 13 residues. The ends lost 8 bases at V and 2 bases at J; junction bases unmatched: 8. CDR1 is GTSNPN, CDR2 SVGIG, per germline (reference sequence).

The CDR3, as DNA: TGTGCCAGCAGTTTGACATACCTAAATGAAAAACTGTTTTTT. Its protein is CASSLTYLNEKLFF. The chain has TRBV2 and TRBJ1-4, with no clear D. The length of the CDR3 is 14 residues. CDR1 is SNHLY, CDR2 FYNNEI, per germline. Trimming shortened V by 5 bases and J by 5 bases, and 12 bases separated the two germline ends.

This clone was observed a single time. V usage is TRBV28 and J usage is TRBJ1-3; TRBD1 is a possible D gene (5 bases). Per the germline V gene, CDR1 is MDHEN and CDR2 is SYDVKM. The germline V and J ends were trimmed by 2 bases and 0 bases, with 8 bases remaining between them. The CDR3 loop spans 15 amino acids. This CDR3 is CASSLGGASGNTIYF. As DNA, the CDR3 is TGTGCCAGCAGTTTAGGCGGGGCCTCTGGAAACACCATATATTTT. The full variable domain, rest sourced from reference TRBV28 and TRBJ1-3, is DVKVTQSSRYLVKRTGEKVFLECVQDMDHENMFWYRQDPGLGLRLIYFSYDVKMKEKGDIPEGYSVSREKKERFSLILESASTNQTSMYLCASSLGGASGNTIYFGEGSWLTVV.

The chain uses TRBV28 and TRBJ1-2; 7 bases align to TRBD1. Germline V gives CDR1 MDHEN, CDR2 SYDVKM. This CDR3 has 16 amino acids. Losses at the gene ends were 1 base for V and 6 bases for J; bases not matched to a gene: 11. The CDR3: CASSLLPRGGGDGYTF. DNA of the CDR3: TGTGCCAGCAGTTTATTGCCCCGTGGAGGGGGCGATGGCTACACCTTC.

The gene calls are TRBV6-5 and TRBJ2-5; maybe TRBD2 (7 bases). Germline values: CDR1 MNHEY, CDR2 SVGAGI. With 7 bases removed from V and 2 bases from J, the gap between germline ends came to 17 bases. The CDR3 totals 15 residues. The DNA of the CDR3 is TGTGCCAGCACCCAGGGGCCCGGGGGGCAAGAGACCCAGTACTTC. Translated, it gives CASTQGPGGQETQYF.

This clone showed up just once. The chain employs TRBV20-1 and TRBJ1-1; 8 positions agree with TRBD1. Germline CDR1 reads DFQATT; CDR2 reads SNEGSKA (reference sequence). Unmatched junction bases numbered 6, after V lost 5 bases and J lost 10 bases. CDR3 length: 11 amino acids. CDR3 in DNA: TGCAGTGCTGGACAGGGTCGCGCAGCTTTCTTT. Amino acids: CSAGQGRAAFF.

This chain connects TRBV2 to TRBJ1-5, with D perhaps TRBD1 (5 bases). V was cut by 8 bases and J by 2 bases, with 10 bases left in between. The CDR3 length is 13 residues. Germline V gene sequence: CDR1 SNHLY, CDR2 FYNNEI. The CDR3 region is CASYGGGNQPQHF. The CDR3 DNA reads as TGTGCCAGCTACGGGGGTGGCAATCAGCCCCAGCATTTT.

The chain recombines TRBV27 with TRBJ1-4, with D perhaps matching TRBD1 (5 bases). Trimming removed 6 bases from V and 2 bases from J, with 13 bases in between. The CDR3 is made up of 15 amino acids. Germline V gene sequence: CDR1 MNHEY, CDR2 SMNVEV (reference sequence). CDR3 residues: CASSTKGFTNEKLFF. In DNA form, the CDR3 reads TGTGCCAGCAGCACCAAGGGGTTCACTAATGAAAAACTGTTTTTT.

A note on this clone: At one boundary the junction diverges from the germline segment, which might be a read error. This rearrangement joins TRBV2 to TRBJ1-6; the D is unclear. Germline V gives CDR1 SNHLY, CDR2 FYNNEI. The CDR3 consists of 15 residues. CDR3 protein: CASTEYSSYNSPLHF. The CDR3 DNA follows: TGTGCCAGCACTGAATACAGCTCCTATAATTCACCCCTCCACTTT.

The genes are TRBV25-1 and TRBJ2-1; TRBD2 is a possible D gene (6 bases). The V end lost 0 bases, the J end lost 0 bases, and 9 bases lay between the germline ends. The length of the CDR3 is 16 residues. Germline V gene data show CDR1 as MGHDK and CDR2 as SYGVNS. CDR3 DNA: TGTGCCAGCAGTGAATACGCGGGGAGCTCCTACAATGAGCAGTTCTTC. As protein: CASSEYAGSSYNEQFF.

V is TRBV19 and J is TRBJ1-2; 8 nucleotides match TRBD1. V shed 2 bases, J shed 3 bases, and the junction held 5 bases outside the gene matches. Germline values: CDR1 LNHDA, CDR2 SQIVND (reference sequence). This CDR3 region has 15 residues. DNA of the CDR3: TGTGCCAGTAGTATACAGGGGGCTATGGACTATGGCTACACCTTC. Its protein product is CASSIQGAMDYGYTF.

The V and J genes are TRBV6-2 or TRBV6-3 and TRBJ1-5; a weak D match, TRBD1 (6 bases). Germline V gene sequence: CDR1 MNHEY, CDR2 SVGEGT. The CDR3 spans 15 residues. V shed 5 bases and J shed 5 bases, with 16 bases lying between them. Here the CDR3 reads CASSLRTGQHQPQHF. The CDR3 coding sequence is TGTGCCAGCAGTCTACGTACGGGACAACATCAGCCCCAGCATTTT.

The CDR3 coding sequence is TGCGCCAGCAGCTTGCCCCTAGCGGGAGGTTCAGATACGCAGTATTTT. Amino acid sequence: CASSLPLAGGSDTQYF. The chain employs TRBV5-1 and TRBJ2-3, with TRBD2 matching over 11 bases. J gave up 4 bases and V 1 base, and 5 bases lay outside the gene matches. The CDR3 is made up of 16 amino acids. In germline, CDR1 is SGHRS, CDR2 YFSETQ.

This clone is a singleton in its sample. V usage is TRBV7-9 and J usage is TRBJ2-5; TRBD2 matches 7 bases. After removal of 5 bases from V and 5 bases from J, the junction contained 8 bases not matched to a gene. The CDR3 is 14 residues long. CDR1 is SEHNR and CDR2 is FQNEAQ in the germline V gene (reference sequence). In DNA form, the CDR3 reads TGTGCCAGCAGCACGCGGACTAGTATGGAGACCCAGTACTTC. Its protein product is CASSTRTSMETQYF.

This clone was seen just once. The chain has TRBV11-3 and TRBJ2-5; 10 bases fit TRBD1. The germline V gene encodes CDR1 SGHNT and CDR2 YENEEA. This CDR3 region has 16 residues. V trimming: 3 bases; J trimming: 0 bases; junction bases outside the gene matches: 4. The CDR3: CASSFPGQGYQETQYF. The CDR3 bases are TGTGCCAGCAGCTTTCCGGGACAGGGGTACCAAGAGACCCAGTACTTC.

The V gene is TRBV9, the J gene TRBJ2-1; D call uncertain. V lost 0 bases to trimming and J lost 0 bases, with 7 bases between them. Germline CDR1 is SGDLS and CDR2 is YYNGEE. The CDR3 has 15 residues. The CDR3 spells CASSVGSSSYNEQFF. The CDR3 region has the DNA TGTGCCAGCAGCGTAGGTTCTAGCTCCTACAATGAGCAGTTCTTC.

The chain couples TRBV19 to TRBJ2-7; D is ambiguous. The CDR3 spans 13 residues. Looked up from germline, CDR1 is LNHDA and CDR2 is SQIVND (reference sequence). With 5 bases removed from V and 6 bases from J, the gap between germline ends came to 14 bases. The CDR3 reads CASSLSLKSEQYF. The CDR3 DNA is TGTGCCAGTAGTCTGTCACTTAAGTCCGAGCAGTACTTC. Drawing the rest from reference TRBV19 and TRBJ2-7, the complete variable domain is DGGITQSPKYLFRKEGQNVTLSCEQNLNHDAMYWYRQDPGQGLRLIYYSQIVNDFQKGDIAEGYSVSREKKESFPLTVTSAQKNPTAFYLCASSLSLKSEQYFGPGTRLTVT.

The V call is TRBV27, the J call TRBJ2-7; 7 bases align to TRBD1. The germline CDR1 and CDR2 sequences are MNHEY and SMNVEV (reference sequence). The J segment lost 0 bases and the V segment lost 3 bases, leaving 2 bases of the junction unmatched. The CDR3 is 14 residues long. CDR3 nucleotide sequence: TGTGCCAGCAGTTTCACAGGGGTCTCCTACGAGCAGTACTTC. Protein: CASSFTGVSYEQYF.